One and the same sample provided the 7 T cell receptor beta chains below, sequenced in a study of regulatory T cells in long-lasting Graves disease. Stated time point: newly diagnosed GD, antithyroid drugs for less than 3 months. From RNA extracted from PBMCs, the TCR library was made. The authors built TCR beta libraries using iRepertoire HTBI primers and Arm-PCR of CDR3 regions. In TCRdb, the multiplex PCR reads were re-called with MiXCR into one record per CDR3 protein. The sample carries 350,000 to 550,000 distinct CDR3 sequences, 14% to 15% recorded once. The same sample was also studied in work on T cells in Graves' hyperthyroidism and ophthalmopathy.

The sample consisted of peripheral blood mononuclear cells (PBMCs), taken at new diagnosis, from a patient treated with antithyroid drugs. These receptors were taken from a woman aged 25 to 39 with Graves disease.

This clonotype was observed many times. The chain joins TRBV30 to TRBJ2-3; 7 positions agree with TRBD2. Germline V CDR1 and CDR2: GTSNPN, SVGIG (reference sequence). J lost 4 bases, V lost 2 bases, and 12 bases had no gene match. CDR3 length: 16 residues. The CDR3 DNA follows: TGTGCCTGGAGTATTCTGGGTTGGGCGGGAGCAGATACGCAGTATTTT. Translated, it gives CAWSILGWAGADTQYF.

This clonotype has a count of ten or more. The genes are TRBV5-1 and TRBJ2-7; 8 positions match TRBD2. Germline CDR1 reads SGHRS; CDR2 reads YFSETQ. CDR3 length: 17 residues. J was trimmed by 2 bases and V by 4 bases; bases with no gene match: 14. DNA for the CDR3: TGCGCCAGCAGCAAGTTCGATACTAGCGGAAAGACCTACGAGCAGTACTTC. It is translated as CASSKFDTSGKTYEQYF.

In its sample, this clonotype was seen many times. The chain links TRBV2 to TRBJ2-3; 16 bases align to TRBD2. Germline loops: CDR1 SNHLY, CDR2 FYNNEI. J was trimmed by 4 bases and V by 10 bases; bases with no gene match: 14. The CDR3 runs 18 residues. The chain's CDR3 is CATEGTSGRAGVADTQYF. CDR3 sequence (DNA): TGTGCCACGGAAGGGACTAGCGGGAGGGCAGGCGTTGCAGATACGCAGTATTTT.

This clonotype was observed at least ten times. The chain links TRBV6-9 to TRBJ2-5; 10 bases are a match to TRBD2. Germline values: CDR1 MNHGY, CDR2 SVAAGI. V shed 4 bases and J 4 bases; nucleotides not matched to a gene: 6. CDR3 length: 15 residues. The CDR3 nucleotides are TGTGCCAGCAGTTTGACGGGACTAGCGATAGAGACCCAGTACTTC. Protein: CASSLTGLAIETQYF.

This clonotype was seen at least ten times. The chain recombines TRBV12-3 or TRBV12-4 with TRBJ1-6, with D perhaps TRBD1 (6 bases). The CDR3 covers 15 residues. The V and J ends lost 5 bases and 7 bases respectively, with 15 bases between them. The CDR3: CASSREQGGNSPLHF. The DNA of the CDR3 is TGTGCCAGCAGTCGTGAACAGGGTGGGAATTCACCCCTCCACTTT.

Many counts were recorded for this clonotype. The chain uses TRBV6-5 and TRBJ1-1, with D unresolved. This CDR3 is 16 amino acids long. Germline V gene sequence: CDR1 MNHEY, CDR2 SVGAGI. Trimming removed 0 bases at V and 3 bases at J, with 14 bases between. The CDR3 nucleotides read TGTGCCAGCAGTTACTCGTTGGGCACCTTGGACACTGAAGCTTTCTTT. Translated, it gives CASSYSLGTLDTEAFF.

There are a few counts of this clonotype. The chain recombines TRBV3-1 with TRBJ2-3; D gene unclear. Germline values: CDR1 LGHDT, CDR2 YNNKEL (reference sequence). The CDR3 covers 16 residues. The ends were cut back, 0 bases at V and 6 bases at J, with 16 bases in the middle. The CDR3 DNA sequence: TGTGCCAGCAGCCAAGATGCCTTTGACTTGTGGGATACGCAGTATTTT. Its protein product is CASSQDAFDLWDTQYF.